Following are 30 T cell receptor beta chains from one sample sequenced in a study of T cell repertoires in cytomegalovirus infection. TCRdb reprocessed the reads via MiXCR and lists one record per CDR3 protein. This table has fewer than 550,000 distinct CDR3 sequences, approximately 10% appearing once. The material sequenced was PBMCs. These TCRs come from a human donor in good health (CMV status not recorded). Some clones in this sample may be carry-over from other donors' samples.

This clonotype was counted many times. The gene calls are TRBV7-9 and TRBJ2-2; 10 bases line up with TRBD2. This CDR3 region has 15 residues. Unmatched junction bases numbered 2, after V lost 4 bases and J lost 3 bases. Looked up from germline, CDR1 is SEHNR and CDR2 is FQNEAQ (reference sequence). CDR3 protein: CASSSLAGHTGELFF. The CDR3 nucleotides are TGTGCCAGCAGCTCACTAGCGGGACACACCGGGGAGCTGTTTTTT.

This clonotype was recorded many times. V gene TRBV18 combines with J gene TRBJ2-1; D is possibly TRBD2 (5 bases). Trimming shortened V by 8 bases and J by 0 bases, and 14 bases separated the two germline ends. Germline CDR1 KGHSH, CDR2 LQKENI. The CDR3 extends over 15 amino acids. Written as DNA, the CDR3 is TGTGCCAGCAGCCCCCCGGGGAGCTCCTACAATGAGCAGTTCTTC. Translating gives CASSPPGSSYNEQFF.

There are many counts of this clonotype. The CDR3 DNA reads TGTGCCAGCAGCCCAGCGACACAGGGAAATGGCTACACCTTC. This encodes CASSPATQGNGYTF. The genes are TRBV11-1 and TRBJ1-2, with a weak D call TRBD1 (6 bases). Germline CDR1 SGHAT, CDR2 FQDESV (reference sequence). This CDR3 contains 14 residues. V was pared by 5 bases and J by 6 bases, with 16 bases between.

This clonotype has a count of ten or more. The genes are TRBV18 and TRBJ2-2; D ambiguous. This CDR3 has 16 residues. CDR1 KGHSH and CDR2 LQKENI come from the germline V gene. V was clipped by 0 bases and J by 7 bases, with 15 bases between them. CDR3 region: CASSPPRQAWSGELFF. The CDR3, as DNA: TGTGCCAGCTCACCACCTAGACAAGCGTGGAGCGGGGAGCTGTTTTTT.

This clonotype was seen more than once but under ten times. This chain uses TRBV27 with TRBJ1-2; 8 bases are a match to TRBD1. From germline, CDR1 is MNHEY and CDR2 SMNVEV (reference sequence). The CDR3 covers 15 residues. The V segment lost 5 bases and the J segment 8 bases; nucleotides outside the gene matches: 13. The CDR3 nucleotides read TGTGCCAGCAGTCCGAGGACAGGGTTTGAGGGAGGCTACACCTTC. Its protein product is CASSPRTGFEGGYTF.

This clonotype was observed at least ten times. The V gene is TRBV5-1, the J gene TRBJ2-2; D might be TRBD1 or TRBD2, each matching 6 bases. This CDR3 has 14 residues. CDR1 is SGHRS, CDR2 YFSETQ, per germline. V gave up 8 bases and J gave up 6 bases, with 17 bases separating them. The CDR3 region has the DNA TGCGCCAGTAATCCGTCAGGGGAGGCCGGGGAGCTGTTTTTT. This sequence encodes CASNPSGEAGELFF.

This clonotype has ten or more counts. The V and J genes are TRBV7-9 and TRBJ2-2, with TRBD2 identical over 8 bases. Germline V gene sequence: CDR1 SEHNR, CDR2 FQNEAQ (reference sequence). With 1 base clipped from V and 4 bases from J, the junction kept 2 bases outside the gene matches. The CDR3 runs to 15 residues. DNA of the CDR3: TGTGCCAGCAGCTTAGGGCTAGCGGGCACCGGGGAGCTGTTTTTT. This translates into CASSLGLAGTGELFF.

This clonotype was recorded at least ten times. This chain joins TRBV7-2 and TRBJ1-6; 9 bases align to TRBD1. The germline V gene encodes CDR1 SGHTA and CDR2 FQGNSA. There are 17 residues in the CDR3. Trimming at V came to 6 bases and at J to 0 bases, leaving 6 bases not matched to a gene. The CDR3, as DNA: TGTGCCAGCAGTCTCGACAGGGGGAGCTCCTATAATTCACCCCTCCACTTT. It encodes CASSLDRGSSYNSPLHF.

This clonotype was counted between two and nine times. This chain uses TRBV29-1 with TRBJ2-5, with D perhaps TRBD2 (7 bases). Germline V lookup: CDR1 SQVTM, CDR2 ANQGSEA. V gave up 6 bases and J gave up 5 bases, with 16 bases separating them. The CDR3 loop spans 13 amino acids. CDR3 region: CSVVRGARETQYF. DNA for the CDR3: TGCAGCGTCGTCCGGGGGGCGCGGGAGACCCAGTACTTC.

Many counts were recorded for this clonotype. CDR3 coding DNA: TGTGCCAGCAGCCCTCTCCTTAAGCAGTTCTTC. Its translation is CASSPLLKQFF. V gene TRBV11-2 combines with J gene TRBJ2-1; D remains ambiguous. V lost 5 bases and J 11 bases, leaving 10 bases between the germline ends. The CDR3 sequence is 11 residues long. The germline V gene encodes CDR1 SGHAT and CDR2 FQNNGV.

This clonotype was observed many times. The chain uses TRBV7-9 and TRBJ1-5, with D possibly matching TRBD1 (5 bases). Between the trimmed V and J ends, which lost 0 bases and 10 bases, there was a span of 16 bases. Germline CDR1 reads SEHNR; CDR2 reads FQNEAQ (reference sequence). The CDR3 runs to 15 residues. The CDR3 protein is CASSLATGDEGPQHF. The CDR3 nucleotides read TGTGCCAGCAGCTTAGCAACAGGAGACGAGGGACCCCAGCATTTT.

This clonotype showed up just a few times. The rearrangement joins TRBV6-5 to TRBJ2-3, with no clear D. Germline lookup yields CDR1 MNHEY and CDR2 SVGAGI. This CDR3 region has 17 residues. Trimming shortened V by 0 bases and J by 4 bases, and 17 bases separated the two germline ends. CDR3 protein: CASSYSSVSGSSDTQYF. CDR3 bases: TGTGCCAGCAGTTACTCGTCCGTGAGTGGAAGTTCAGATACGCAGTATTTT.

This clonotype was observed at least ten times. The chain links TRBV7-9 to TRBJ1-2, with 9 bases matching TRBD1. The CDR3 sequence is 14 residues long. The V gene end was trimmed by 5 bases and the J gene end by 4 bases; junction bases not matched to a gene: 5. Germline CDR1 SEHNR, CDR2 FQNEAQ (reference sequence). The CDR3 region has the DNA TGTGCCAGCAGCCCGGGACAGGGAGCCTATGGCTACACCTTC. It translates to CASSPGQGAYGYTF.

The chain recombines TRBV5-1 with TRBJ2-7; 9 bases line up with TRBD2. The CDR3 consists of 14 residues. CDR1 is SGHRS and CDR2 is YFSETQ in the germline V gene. V lost 2 bases to trimming and J lost 5 bases; unmatched junction nucleotides: 5. CDR3 in DNA: TGCGCCAGCAGCTTAAGCGGGGGGTGGAACGAGCAGTACTTC. It encodes CASSLSGGWNEQYF.

This clonotype showed up many times. The chain recombines TRBV6-5 with TRBJ1-2, with unresolved D. The CDR3 has 15 residues. Germline CDR1 reads MNHEY; CDR2 reads SVGAGI. Trimming removed 8 bases from V and 4 bases from J, with 20 bases in between. CDR3 sequence (DNA): TGTGCCAGCGTTAGGAGAGGTGGCGGTATCTATGGCTACACCTTC. It encodes CASVRRGGGIYGYTF.

This clonotype was picked up many times. This chain links TRBV6-1 with TRBJ1-2; D is ambiguous. Trimming shortened V by 2 bases and J by 4 bases, and 14 bases separated the two germline ends. The CDR3 length is 15 residues. CDR1 is MNHNS and CDR2 is SASEGT in the germline V gene. For the CDR3, the DNA is TGTGCCAGCAGTGAATCGTGGGAAGGTGTCTATGGCTACACCTTC. Translated: CASSESWEGVYGYTF.

The chain combines TRBV12-3 or TRBV12-4 with TRBJ2-1; D uncertain. Trimming removed 6 bases at V and 7 bases at J, with 19 bases between. The CDR3 extends over 15 amino acids. Here the CDR3 reads CASRDTRGYGNEQFF. CDR3 bases: TGTGCCAGCAGAGACACTCGAGGTTACGGAAATGAGCAGTTCTTC.

This chain links TRBV20-1 with TRBJ1-2; 7 nucleotides match TRBD1. V shed 1 base, J shed 9 bases, and the junction held 5 bases outside the gene matches. Germline V gene sequence: CDR1 DFQATT, CDR2 SNEGSKA (reference sequence). CDR3 length: 12 amino acids. The CDR3, as DNA: TGCAGTGCTAGAGTATCACAGGGGAGCTACACCTTC. This sequence encodes CSARVSQGSYTF.

This clonotype occurred many times. The J gene is TRBJ1-1, the V gene TRBV10-2, with D possibly being TRBD1 (6 bases). In germline, CDR1 is WSHSY, CDR2 SAAADI. Trimming removed 3 bases from V and 4 bases from J, with 12 bases in between. This CDR3 has 14 residues. CDR3 bases: TGCGCCAGCAGTGAAGCAGGGGACGGCACTGAAGCTTTCTTT. Its protein product is CASSEAGDGTEAFF.

This clonotype was recorded a few times. The chain couples TRBV11-2 to TRBJ2-1; 8 nucleotides line up with TRBD1. Germline trimming cut 6 bases from V and 5 bases from J; bases unmatched to any gene: 9. This CDR3 is 15 amino acids long. Looked up from germline, CDR1 is SGHAT and CDR2 is FQNNGV. The CDR3 nucleotides are TGTGCCAGCAGGCAACCCGGGACAGGAGACAATGAGCAGTTCTTC. Translating gives CASRQPGTGDNEQFF.

This clonotype was seen at least ten times. The chain recombines TRBV12-3 or TRBV12-4 with TRBJ2-4; 8 bases map to TRBD1. The CDR3 is 15 residues long. The J segment lost 9 bases and the V segment lost 6 bases, leaving 13 bases of the junction unmatched. The CDR3 sequence: CASRSDRGSWAIQYF. The CDR3 coding sequence is TGTGCCAGCAGGAGTGACAGGGGATCATGGGCCATTCAGTACTTC.

This clonotype was recorded a few times. The chain is built from TRBV5-1 and TRBJ1-4; tentatively, D is TRBD1 (6 bases). V lost 4 bases to trimming and J lost 5 bases, with 12 bases between them. This CDR3 spans 14 amino acids. Germline loops: CDR1 SGHRS, CDR2 YFSETQ. CDR3 loop: CASSDAQGNEKLFF. The CDR3 region has the DNA TGCGCCAGCAGCGACGCCCAGGGGAATGAAAAACTGTTTTTT.

This clonotype was counted between two and nine times. This chain connects TRBV28 to TRBJ2-1, with 10 nucleotides matching TRBD2. This CDR3 has 16 residues. Germline assignment: CDR1 MDHEN and CDR2 SYDVKM. The V and J ends lost 6 bases and 8 bases, in that order; junction bases with no gene match: 13. CDR3 bases: TGTGCCAGCAGCCCCCCAGGGAGCGGGAGGGCTCATGAGCAGTTCTTC. This sequence encodes CASSPPGSGRAHEQFF. Looking up the rest from reference TRBV28 and TRBJ2-1 gives the full variable domain: DVKVTQSSRYLVKRTGEKVFLECVQDMDHENMFWYRQDPGLGLRLIYFSYDVKMKEKGDIPEGYSVSREKKERFSLILESASTNQTSMYLCASSPPGSGRAHEQFFGPGTRLTVL.

The gene calls are TRBV12-5 and TRBJ2-1, with D possibly matching TRBD2 (5 bases). Trimming took off 5 bases at V and 8 bases at J, with 19 bases between the two ends. The CDR3 is made up of 15 amino acids. Germline V gene data show CDR1 as LGHNT and CDR2 as FRNRAP. The CDR3 protein is CASGPSTVPRDEQFF. CDR3 in DNA: TGTGCTAGTGGTCCCAGTACGGTGCCGAGGGATGAGCAGTTCTTC.

This clonotype was detected only a few times. J is TRBJ1-4 and V is TRBV30; 8 bases match TRBD1. The CDR3 extends over 17 amino acids. Looked up from germline, CDR1 is GTSNPN and CDR2 is SVGIG (reference sequence). V gave up 3 bases and J gave up 8 bases; unmatched junction bases: 17. CDR3: CAWSLRRGQVRWEKLFF. The CDR3 DNA reads TGTGCCTGGAGCCTCCGCCGGGGACAGGTCAGATGGGAAAAACTGTTTTTT. Full variable domain (rest looked up from reference TRBV30 and TRBJ1-4): SQTIHQWPATLVQPVGSPLSLECTVEGTSNPNLYWYRQAAGRGLQLLFYSVGIGQISSEVPQNLSASRPQDRQFILSSKKLLLSDSGFYLCAWSLRRGQVRWEKLFFGSGTQLSVL.

This chain uses TRBV2 with TRBJ2-1; D is possibly TRBD1 or TRBD2 (6 bases each). This CDR3 region has 15 residues. CDR1 is SNHLY, CDR2 FYNNEI, per germline. V shed 5 bases and J shed 4 bases, with 15 bases lying between them. In DNA, the CDR3 is TGTGCCAGCAGTAGGGGGGTGAGGGAGTACAATGAGCAGTTCTTC. Protein: CASSRGVREYNEQFF.

This chain uses TRBV20-1 with TRBJ1-2, with 8 nucleotides matching TRBD1. V was clipped by 3 bases and J by 6 bases; unmatched bases: 12. Germline V gene sequence: CDR1 DFQATT, CDR2 SNEGSKA (reference sequence). The CDR3 runs to 15 residues. CDR3 in amino acids: CSARDQTGEVDGYTF. CDR3 bases: TGCAGTGCTAGGGATCAGACAGGGGAGGTCGATGGCTACACCTTC.

This clonotype has at least ten counts. The rearrangement links TRBV5-1 to TRBJ1-6, with D possibly matching TRBD1 (5 bases). The CDR3 runs to 14 residues. V was shortened by 4 bases and J by 4 bases, with 9 bases between the two germline ends. The germline V gene encodes CDR1 SGHRS and CDR2 YFSETQ. Here the CDR3 DNA reads TGCGCCAGCAGCCGGGACTCATATAATTCACCCCTCCACTTT. It codes for CASSRDSYNSPLHF.

This clonotype was picked up many times. The chain is built from TRBV24-1 and TRBJ2-3; 9 nucleotides line up with TRBD2. The CDR3 has 15 amino acids. V shed 9 bases, J shed 5 bases, and the junction held 11 bases outside the gene matches. CDR1 is KGHDR and CDR2 is SFDVKD in the germline V gene. This CDR3 reads CATAKSGGLGDTQYF. The DNA for the CDR3 is TGTGCCACCGCTAAGAGCGGGGGGTTAGGAGATACGCAGTATTTT.

The chain couples TRBV5-1 to TRBJ2-2; D is unresolved. CDR1 is SGHRS, CDR2 YFSETQ, per germline. The CDR3 has 14 amino acids. Between the trimmed V and J ends, which lost 6 bases and 2 bases, there was a span of 11 bases. CDR3 nucleotides: TGCGCCAGCAATGGCGGATCTAACACCGGGGAGCTGTTTTTT. This gives the protein CASNGGSNTGELFF.